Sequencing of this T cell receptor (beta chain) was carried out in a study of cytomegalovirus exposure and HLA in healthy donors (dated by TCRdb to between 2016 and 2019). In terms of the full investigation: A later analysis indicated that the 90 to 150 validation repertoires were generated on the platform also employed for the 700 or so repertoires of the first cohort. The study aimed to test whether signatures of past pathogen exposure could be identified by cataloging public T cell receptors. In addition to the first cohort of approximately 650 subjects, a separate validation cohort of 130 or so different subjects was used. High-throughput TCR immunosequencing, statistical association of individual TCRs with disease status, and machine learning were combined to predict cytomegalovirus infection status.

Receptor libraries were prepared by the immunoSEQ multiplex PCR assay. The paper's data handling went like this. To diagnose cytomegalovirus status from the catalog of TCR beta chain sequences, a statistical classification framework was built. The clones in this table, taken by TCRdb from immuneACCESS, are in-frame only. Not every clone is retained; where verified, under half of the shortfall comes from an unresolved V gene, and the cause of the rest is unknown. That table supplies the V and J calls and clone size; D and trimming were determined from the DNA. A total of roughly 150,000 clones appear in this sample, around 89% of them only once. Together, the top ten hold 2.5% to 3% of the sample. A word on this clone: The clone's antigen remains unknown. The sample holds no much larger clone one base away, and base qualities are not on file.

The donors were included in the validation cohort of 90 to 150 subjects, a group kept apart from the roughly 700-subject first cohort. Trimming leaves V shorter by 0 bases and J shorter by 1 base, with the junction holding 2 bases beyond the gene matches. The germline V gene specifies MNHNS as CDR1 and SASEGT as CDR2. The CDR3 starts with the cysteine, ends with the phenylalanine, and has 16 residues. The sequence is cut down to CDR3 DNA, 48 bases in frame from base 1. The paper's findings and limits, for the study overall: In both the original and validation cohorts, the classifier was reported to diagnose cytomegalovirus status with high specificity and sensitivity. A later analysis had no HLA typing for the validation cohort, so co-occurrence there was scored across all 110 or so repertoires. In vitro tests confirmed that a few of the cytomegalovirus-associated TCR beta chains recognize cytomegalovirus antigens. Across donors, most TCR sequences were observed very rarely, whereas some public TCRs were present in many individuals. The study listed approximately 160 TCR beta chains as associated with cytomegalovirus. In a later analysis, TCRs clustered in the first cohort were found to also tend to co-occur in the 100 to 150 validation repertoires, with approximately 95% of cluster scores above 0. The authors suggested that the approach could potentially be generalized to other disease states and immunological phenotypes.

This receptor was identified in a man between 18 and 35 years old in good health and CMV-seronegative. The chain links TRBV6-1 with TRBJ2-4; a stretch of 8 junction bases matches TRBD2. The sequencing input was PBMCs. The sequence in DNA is TGTGCCAGCAGTGAAGCGGGGACTAGGGCCAAAAACATTCAGTACTTC. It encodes CASSEAGTRAKNIQYF.